This T cell receptor (beta chain) was recorded in a study of cytomegalovirus exposure and HLA in healthy donors. Both 60 Vbeta primers and 13 Jbeta primers went into the PCR. Repertoires were generated with immunoSEQ multiplex PCR, while TCRdb's copy carries only in-frame clones and drops some. This sample has under 200,000 clones; approximately 73% occur once, and the top ten carry about 1.3%. Germline values: CDR1 MNHNY, CDR2 SVGAGI (reference sequence). Trimming cost V 5 bases and J 5 bases, with 7 bases left between them. This CDR3 has 12 amino acids. In its sample, this clone was seen a few times.

The TCR originated in a man aged 50-59 years in good health and CMV-seronegative. The chain links TRBV6-6 to TRBJ1-5; D ambiguous. The sequenced material came from PBMCs. The CDR3 nucleotides read TGTGCCAGCAGTCAGGACTATCAGCCCCAGCATTTT. It encodes CASSQDYQPQHF.